These T cell receptor beta chains were read from a single sample in a study of T cells in Graves' hyperthyroidism and ophthalmopathy. TCRdb reprocessed the multiplex PCR reads with MiXCR, giving one entry per CDR3 protein. The sample consists of roughly 200,000 distinct CDR3 sequences, around 17% of them appearing once. Input material: blood. The receptors derive from a man aged 35 to 55 with Graves' hyperthyroidism. Each CDR3 is given with its conserved first and last residue. D genes are given only for firm matches. A clone size is listed for some rows: how often the clone was seen (once, few, many), or a class if it is expanded.

v_gene: TRBV28
d_gene: TRBD1
abundance: many
j_gene: TRBJ1-2
len: 15
CDR3nt: TGTGCCAGCAGGGACGACAGGGTTTCGCACTATGGCTACACCTTC
CDR3aa: CASRDDRVSHYGYTF

v_gene: TRBV16
d_gene: TRBD1
abundance: many
j_gene: TRBJ2-5
len: 13
CDR3nt: TGTGCCAGCAGCCCAGGGACAGGAGAGACCCAGTACTTC
CDR3aa: CASSPGTGETQYF

v_gene: TRBV2
d_gene: .
abundance: many
j_gene: TRBJ2-5
len: 12
CDR3nt: TGTGCCGCTGCCAGGGGAACGGAGACCCAGTACTTC
CDR3aa: CAAARGTETQYF

v_gene: TRBV30
d_gene: .
abundance: many
j_gene: TRBJ2-7
len: 13
CDR3nt: TGTGCCTGGAGTGTCAACCGAGCCTACGAGCAGTACTTC
CDR3aa: CAWSVNRAYEQYF

v_gene: TRBV7-8
d_gene: .
abundance: many
j_gene: TRBJ1-1
len: 13
CDR3nt: TGTGCCAGCAGCTTATGGGATGTCACTGAAGCTTTCTTT
CDR3aa: CASSLWDVTEAFF

v_gene: TRBV6-1
d_gene: TRBD1
abundance: many
j_gene: TRBJ2-5
len: 16
CDR3nt: TGTGCCAGCAGTGAGAGAGTGGGGGACAGGGGCGAGACCCAGTACTTC
CDR3aa: CASSERVGDRGETQYF

v_gene: TRBV9
d_gene: .
abundance: few
j_gene: TRBJ1-2
len: 16
CDR3nt: TGTGCCAGCAGCGTAGGGGGGCAAAGCCTTAACTATGGCTACACCTTC
CDR3aa: CASSVGGQSLNYGYTF

v_gene: TRBV18
d_gene: .
abundance: many
j_gene: TRBJ2-5
len: 14
CDR3nt: TGTGCCAGCTCACCGGGCACCCTGCAGGAGACCCAGTACTTC
CDR3aa: CASSPGTLQETQYF

v_gene: TRBV4-1
d_gene: .
abundance: .
j_gene: TRBJ2-2
len: 13
CDR3nt: TGCGCCAGCAGCGGCCAGATCGCCGGGGAGCTGTTTTTT
CDR3aa: CASSGQIAGELFF

v_gene: TRBV6-5
d_gene: .
abundance: many
j_gene: TRBJ2-7
len: 13
CDR3nt: TGTGCCAGCAGTTACTCAGGCCCTGGGGAGCAGTACTTC
CDR3aa: CASSYSGPGEQYF

v_gene: TRBV3-1
d_gene: .
abundance: many
j_gene: TRBJ1-1
len: 14
CDR3nt: TGTGCCAGCAGCCTAACAGGAATGAACACTGAAGCTTTCTTT
CDR3aa: CASSLTGMNTEAFF

v_gene: TRBV6-6
d_gene: .
abundance: many
j_gene: TRBJ1-1
len: 14
CDR3nt: TGTGCCAGCAGTTACGACAGGAAGAACACTGAAGCTTTCTTT
CDR3aa: CASSYDRKNTEAFF

v_gene: TRBV28
d_gene: TRBD1
abundance: many
j_gene: TRBJ2-5
len: 16
CDR3nt: TGTGCCAGCAGTTTCCAAGGGACAGGGGTACGGCAGACCCAGTACTTC
CDR3aa: CASSFQGTGVRQTQYF

v_gene: TRBV20-1
d_gene: .
abundance: many
j_gene: TRBJ1-5
len: 16
CDR3nt: TGCAGTGCTAGAGACCGATTACAGGGCGGTGATCAGCCCCAGCATTTT
CDR3aa: CSARDRLQGGDQPQHF

v_gene: TRBV2
d_gene: .
abundance: .
j_gene: TRBJ1-1
len: 16
CDR3nt: TGTGCCAGCAGTGAAAGGAAAGGACACCCGACCACTGAAGCTTTCTTT
CDR3aa: CASSERKGHPTTEAFF

v_gene: TRBV27
d_gene: .
abundance: .
j_gene: TRBJ2-7
len: 16
CDR3nt: TGTGCCAGCAGTTTCAACCCACGGCTAAATACCTACGAGCAGTACTTC
CDR3aa: CASSFNPRLNTYEQYF

v_gene: TRBV7-6
d_gene: .
abundance: many
j_gene: TRBJ2-5
len: 16
CDR3nt: TGTGCCAGCAGCCAAGAAGGGGGGAACGGCCAAGAGACCCAGTACTTC
CDR3aa: CASSQEGGNGQETQYF

v_gene: TRBV6-1
d_gene: .
abundance: few
j_gene: TRBJ2-7
len: 15
CDR3nt: TGTGCCGGCAGTTCCCCGCACGGAGGGTCCTACGAGCAGTACTTC
CDR3aa: CAGSSPHGGSYEQYF

v_gene: TRBV4-3
d_gene: TRBD1
abundance: few
j_gene: TRBJ1-5
len: 17
CDR3nt: TGCGCCAGCAGCCAAGGCAGGGGGATGTGGAGCAATCAGCCCCAGCATTTT
CDR3aa: CASSQGRGMWSNQPQHF

v_gene: TRBV7-9
d_gene: .
abundance: few
j_gene: TRBJ2-1
len: 15
CDR3nt: TGTGCCAGCAGCTTACGAGGGGACCAGGGGAATGAGCAGTTCTTC
CDR3aa: CASSLRGDQGNEQFF

v_gene: TRBV12-3/TRBV12-4
d_gene: .
abundance: many
j_gene: TRBJ2-1
len: 15
CDR3nt: TGTGCCAGCAGTTCCTCAGAAGGGGCCTACAATGAGCAGTTCTTC
CDR3aa: CASSSSEGAYNEQFF

v_gene: TRBV11-1
d_gene: TRBD1
abundance: many
j_gene: TRBJ2-2
len: 15
CDR3nt: TGTGCCAGCAGCCCGGACAGGGGGCTTGTCGGGGAGCTGTTTTTT
CDR3aa: CASSPDRGLVGELFF

v_gene: TRBV12-3/TRBV12-4
d_gene: .
abundance: once
j_gene: TRBJ2-7
len: 14
CDR3nt: TGTGCCAGCAGTCCCGGGACAAGATCCTACGAGCAGTACTTC
CDR3aa: CASSPGTRSYEQYF

v_gene: TRBV7-2
d_gene: .
abundance: many
j_gene: TRBJ1-2
len: 15
CDR3nt: TGTGCCAGCAGCCCCGACAGGAACCACTTCTATGGCTACACCTTC
CDR3aa: CASSPDRNHFYGYTF

v_gene: TRBV2
d_gene: .
abundance: many
j_gene: TRBJ2-7
len: 11
CDR3nt: TGTGCCAGCAGTGAAGCTGATACAGCGTACTTC
CDR3aa: CASSEADTAYF

v_gene: TRBV11-3
d_gene: TRBD1
abundance: .
j_gene: TRBJ2-1
len: 14
CDR3nt: TGTGCCAGCAGAAGTCCCGGGACAGGGAATGAGCAGTTCTTC
CDR3aa: CASRSPGTGNEQFF

v_gene: TRBV4-1
d_gene: .
abundance: few
j_gene: TRBJ1-4
len: 15
CDR3nt: TGCGCCAGCAGCTGGTGGACAGCAACTAATGAAAAACTGTTTTTT
CDR3aa: CASSWWTATNEKLFF

v_gene: TRBV7-9
d_gene: .
abundance: few
j_gene: TRBJ2-6
len: 14
CDR3nt: TGTGCCAGCAGCCTCAACTCTGGGGCCAACGTCCTGACTTTC
CDR3aa: CASSLNSGANVLTF

v_gene: TRBV6-2/TRBV6-3
d_gene: .
abundance: many
j_gene: TRBJ1-1
len: 15
CDR3nt: TGTGCCAGCAGTTACCGCGGACGGTCGAACACTGAAGCTTTCTTT
CDR3aa: CASSYRGRSNTEAFF

v_gene: TRBV4-1
d_gene: .
abundance: many
j_gene: TRBJ1-1
len: 15
CDR3nt: TGCGCCAGCAGCCAAGATGTTCGTCTAAACTCTGAAGCTTTCTTT
CDR3aa: CASSQDVRLNSEAFF

v_gene: TRBV27
d_gene: .
abundance: few
j_gene: TRBJ1-1
len: 14
CDR3nt: TGTGCCAGCAGTTCCCTACAGAAGAACACTGAAGCTTTCTTT
CDR3aa: CASSSLQKNTEAFF

v_gene: TRBV27
d_gene: .
abundance: many
j_gene: TRBJ2-7
len: 14
CDR3nt: TGTGCCAGCAGTCCTCGGGGGCGCTCCTACGAGCAGTACTTC
CDR3aa: CASSPRGRSYEQYF

v_gene: TRBV4-1
d_gene: .
abundance: few
j_gene: TRBJ1-2
len: 12
CDR3nt: TGCGCCAGCAGCCAAGGAACAAGTGGCTACACCTTC
CDR3aa: CASSQGTSGYTF

v_gene: TRBV7-2
d_gene: TRBD1
abundance: few
j_gene: TRBJ2-7
len: 14
CDR3nt: TGTGCCAGCAGCGAACCGGGACAGGGCGACGAGCAGTACTTC
CDR3aa: CASSEPGQGDEQYF

v_gene: TRBV7-3
d_gene: TRBD1
abundance: many
j_gene: TRBJ2-1
len: 15
CDR3nt: TGTGCCAGCAGCTTAATACAGGGGGGCGGGAATGAGCAGTTCTTC
CDR3aa: CASSLIQGGGNEQFF

v_gene: TRBV7-2
d_gene: .
abundance: many
j_gene: TRBJ2-1
len: 13
CDR3nt: TGTGCCAGCAGCTTACATGAGGGTGGTGAGCAGTTCTTC
CDR3aa: CASSLHEGGEQFF

v_gene: TRBV6-6
d_gene: .
abundance: many
j_gene: TRBJ1-1
len: 18
CDR3nt: TGTGCCAGCAGTTACTCGACGCCCGGGGGAGGGTGGAACACTGAAGCTTTCTTT
CDR3aa: CASSYSTPGGGWNTEAFF

v_gene: TRBV3-1
d_gene: .
abundance: many
j_gene: TRBJ2-7
len: 14
CDR3nt: TGTGCCAGCAGCCAACAGCTGGGGCCGAGGGAGCAGTACTTC
CDR3aa: CASSQQLGPREQYF

v_gene: TRBV7-9
d_gene: TRBD2
abundance: many
j_gene: TRBJ2-3
len: 20
CDR3nt: TGTGCCAGCAGCCTGACCCTGGTGCTAGCGGGGGGTACTAGCACAGATACGCAGTATTTT
CDR3aa: CASSLTLVLAGGTSTDTQYF

v_gene: TRBV2
d_gene: .
abundance: many
j_gene: TRBJ2-5
len: 16
CDR3nt: TGTGCCAGCAGTGATGGAGGAGGGGCTGGAGAAGAGACCCAGTACTTC
CDR3aa: CASSDGGGAGEETQYF

v_gene: TRBV20-1
d_gene: .
abundance: many
j_gene: TRBJ2-7
len: 15
CDR3nt: TGCAGTGCTTCCCGTTGGGGAACAGTCAACTACGAGCAGTACTTC
CDR3aa: CSASRWGTVNYEQYF